Shown below are 24 T cell receptor beta chains from a single sample sequenced in a study of blood T cell repertoires in COVID-19 (dated by TCRdb to about 2020). The library was obtained by the immunoSEQ multiplex PCR assay. The clones in this table, taken by TCRdb from immuneACCESS, are in-frame only. Not every clone is retained; where verified, under half of the shortfall comes from an unresolved V gene, and the cause of the rest is unknown. Recorded for this sample are tens of thousands of clones; about 88% of them occurred a single time. The top ten hold around a fifth of the sample. Source material: peripheral blood. The receptors stem from a man aged 45-65 years in a cohort sampled during active COVID-19.

The chain links TRBV6-5 to TRBJ2-1; no definite D call. Trimming took 0 bases from V and 5 from J, leaving 5 bases between them. The CDR3 spans 13 residues. CDR1 MNHEY and CDR2 SVGAGI come from the germline V gene. The chain's CDR3 is CASSYSTDNEQFF. The CDR3 coding sequence is TGTGCCAGCAGTTACTCTACAGACAATGAGCAGTTCTTC.

J is TRBJ2-5 and V is TRBV23-1, with D tentatively TRBD1 (6 bases). TRBV23-1 is marked as an open reading frame, function uncertain. Trimming shortened V by 4 bases and J by 0 bases, and 18 bases separated the two germline ends. The CDR3 is made up of 17 amino acids. CDR3: CASSPQLGQLHQETQYF. In DNA, the CDR3 is TGCGCCAGCAGTCCTCAACTCGGACAGTTACACCAAGAGACCCAGTACTTC.

V gene TRBV5-6 combines with J gene TRBJ2-7; D ambiguous. CDR3 length equals 12 residues. Per the germline V gene, CDR1 is SGHDT and CDR2 is YYEEEE. Trimming stripped 0 bases from V and 2 bases from J, with 3 bases between. CDR3 nucleotides: TGTGCCAGCAGCTTGGGCGCCTACGAGCAGTACGTC. Translating it yields CASSLGAYEQYV.

The V gene is TRBV12-3 or TRBV12-4, the J gene TRBJ2-1, with 7 bases fitting TRBD2. The V gene end was trimmed by 6 bases and the J gene end by 7 bases; junction bases not matched to a gene: 3. This CDR3 spans 12 amino acids. In nucleotides, the CDR3 is TGTGCCAGCAGCCTTAGCGGGAATGAGCAGTTCTTC. Translated, it gives CASSLSGNEQFF.

The chain uses TRBV24-1 and TRBJ2-2; a possible D gene is TRBD2 (5 bases). The germline V gene has CDR1 KGHDR and CDR2 SFDVKD. Trimming pared 6 bases from V and 2 bases from J, leaving 9 bases between. The CDR3 consists of 14 residues. The DNA of the CDR3 is TGTGCCACCAGTCTCACTAGAAACACCGGGGAGCTGTTTTTT. Protein: CATSLTRNTGELFF.

The chain joins TRBV15 to TRBJ2-3; D might be TRBD2 (6 bases). This CDR3 contains 14 residues. The germline V and J ends were trimmed by 5 bases and 2 bases, with 11 bases remaining between them. CDR1 and CDR2 from the germline V gene are LNHNV and YYDKDF (reference sequence). This CDR3 reads CATSEAGNTDTQYF. The DNA for the CDR3 is TGTGCCACCAGCGAGGCGGGGAACACAGATACGCAGTATTTT.

The rearrangement uses TRBV5-1 and TRBJ1-2; 7 bases line up with TRBD1. Per the germline V gene, CDR1 is SGHRS and CDR2 is YFSETQ. This CDR3 has 14 amino acids. V trimming: 0 bases; J trimming: 4 bases; junction bases outside the gene matches: 3. The CDR3 reads CASSLEGQSYGYTF. CDR3 nucleotides: TGCGCCAGCAGCTTGGAGGGACAGAGCTATGGCTACACCTTC.

The V and J genes are TRBV7-9 and TRBJ2-5, with a weak D call TRBD1 (5 bases). V was clipped by 8 bases and J by 4 bases, with 17 bases between them. There are 14 residues in the CDR3. Germline CDR1 is SEHNR and CDR2 is FQNEAQ (reference sequence). The CDR3 region is CASSGFVLGETQYF. As DNA, the CDR3 is TGTGCCAGCTCAGGGTTCGTCTTAGGAGAGACCCAGTACTTC.

The chain is built from TRBV18 and TRBJ1-4; D call uncertain. The V gene lost 3 bases and the J gene lost 8 bases, with 16 bases spanning the gap. Germline assignment: CDR1 KGHSH and CDR2 LQKENI. There are 15 residues in the CDR3. The CDR3 protein is CASSPLEGGNEKLFF. For the CDR3, the DNA is TGTGCCAGCTCACCCCTCGAGGGAGGTAACGAAAAACTGTTTTTT.

The chain uses TRBV5-5 and TRBJ2-7; no clear D gene. The CDR3 has 11 amino acids. V was cut by 4 bases and J by 6 bases, with 8 bases left in between. From germline, CDR1 is SGHKS and CDR2 YYEKEE (reference sequence). The CDR3 loop is CASSPAVEQYF. CDR3 DNA: TGTGCCAGCAGCCCCGCAGTCGAGCAGTACTTC.

The chain carries TRBV7-6 and TRBJ2-3; 13 bases map to TRBD2. Germline CDR1 and CDR2: SGHVS and FNYEAQ. Trimming removed 2 bases from V and 6 bases from J; junction bases left unmatched: 11. This CDR3 is 18 amino acids long. Written as DNA, the CDR3 is TGTGCCAGCAGCTTATTCTCCCCGACTAGCGGGGGGAGGGATACGCAGTATTTT. This translates into CASSLFSPTSGGRDTQYF.

The chain carries TRBV19 and TRBJ2-1; 11 bases agree with TRBD2. This CDR3 has 15 residues. CDR1 is LNHDA, CDR2 SQIVND, per germline (reference sequence). J was trimmed by 12 bases and V by 6 bases; bases with no gene match: 13. The CDR3 bases are TGTGCCAGTAGGATTAGCGGGGGGGCAAATGTAGGGCAGTTCTTC. Translated, it gives CASRISGGANVGQFF.

The rearrangement uses TRBV25-1 and TRBJ2-1, with 8 bases matching TRBD2. The CDR3 loop spans 14 amino acids. Germline CDR1 is MGHDK and CDR2 is SYGVNS. V lost 4 bases, J lost 6 bases, and 5 bases stayed unmatched. The CDR3 loop reads CASSVTTSANEQFF. CDR3 coding DNA: TGTGCCAGCAGTGTGACGACTAGCGCCAATGAGCAGTTCTTC.

The genes are TRBV3-1 (or the pseudogene TRBV3-2) and TRBJ1-4; no clear D. CDR1 and CDR2 (germline): LGHDT, YNNKEL (reference sequence). This CDR3 is built from 17 residues. Deletions cut 0 bases from V and 4 bases from J, with 15 bases between. DNA for the CDR3: TGTGCCAGCAGCCAAGAAGAGGCGGAAAGAGGTAATGAAAAACTGTTTTTT. This gives the protein CASSQEEAERGNEKLFF.

The chain carries TRBV2 and TRBJ2-1, with D tentatively TRBD1 (6 bases). The V and J ends lost 6 bases and 3 bases respectively, with 15 bases between them. This CDR3 comprises 15 residues. CDR1 SNHLY and CDR2 FYNNEI come from the germline V gene. The CDR3 bases are TGTGCCAGCAGGAGGGGTGTAGGGGGCTACAATGAGCAGTTCTTC. The encoded protein is CASRRGVGGYNEQFF.

The rearrangement uses TRBV28 and TRBJ2-1; TRBD2 aligns across 9 bases. CDR3 length: 17 residues. Per the germline V gene, CDR1 is MDHEN and CDR2 is SYDVKM. Trimming at V came to 3 bases and at J to 5 bases, leaving 11 bases not matched to a gene. CDR3: CASSFLLAGPYNNEQFF. The CDR3 nucleotides read TGTGCCAGCAGTTTTCTCCTAGCGGGACCCTATAACAATGAGCAGTTCTTC.

The chain has TRBV11-2 and TRBJ2-1; 11 nucleotides align to TRBD2. V lost 2 bases to trimming and J lost 4 bases; unmatched junction nucleotides: 7. The CDR3 is 17 amino acids. The germline V gene has CDR1 SGHAT and CDR2 FQNNGV. The CDR3 nucleotides are TGTGCCAGCAGCTTAACCGAACTAGCGGGAGTTTACAATGAGCAGTTCTTC. It encodes CASSLTELAGVYNEQFF.

The J gene is TRBJ1-1, the V gene TRBV29-1, with 9 bases aligning to TRBD1. V lost 8 bases and J lost 0; bases outside the gene matches: 7. This CDR3 has 14 amino acids. Germline CDR1 SQVTM, CDR2 ANQGSEA. Here the CDR3 reads CSSNGQGMNTEAFF. CDR3 nucleotides: TGCAGCTCTAACGGACAGGGGATGAACACTGAAGCTTTCTTT. The whole variable domain, remainder taken from reference TRBV29-1 and TRBJ1-1, is SAVISQKPSRDICQRGTSLTIQCQVDSQVTMMFWYRQQPGQSLTLIATANQGSEATYESGFVIDKFPISRPNLTFSTLTVSNMSPEDSSIYLCSSNGQGMNTEAFFGQGTRLTVV.

The chain uses TRBV11-3 and TRBJ2-3, with TRBD2 matching 13 bases. V lost 5 bases, J lost 6 bases, and 5 bases stayed unmatched. Germline CDR1 and CDR2: SGHNT and YENEEA. The CDR3 extends over 15 amino acids. The CDR3: CASSPGTSGVDTQYF. DNA of the CDR3: TGTGCCAGCAGCCCCGGGACTAGCGGGGTGGATACGCAGTATTTT.

The chain joins TRBV4-2 to TRBJ2-7, with TRBD2 identical over 10 bases. The CDR3 contains 17 residues. Germline loops: CDR1 LGHNA, CDR2 YNFKEQ. J lost 4 bases, V lost 0 bases, and 9 bases had no gene match. CDR3 sequence (DNA): TGTGCCAGCAGCCAAGATCCTCTTAGCGGGGGGCTATACGAGCAGTACTTC. This sequence encodes CASSQDPLSGGLYEQYF.

This clone was seen a few times. V is TRBV27 and J is TRBJ2-3; 11 bases align to TRBD2. CDR1 is MNHEY and CDR2 is SMNVEV in the germline V gene (reference sequence). The junction had 5 bases not matched to a gene; V was cut back by 5 bases and J by 1 base. CDR3 size: 16 residues. The CDR3 nucleotides read TGTGCCAGCAGTCTTTCGACTAGCGGGGGCACAGATACGCAGTATTTT. This codes for CASSLSTSGGTDTQYF.

The V gene is TRBV6-9, the J gene TRBJ2-4; 7 positions match TRBD2. V lost 5 bases to trimming and J lost 1 base; unmatched junction nucleotides: 14. CDR1 and CDR2 from the germline V gene are MNHGY and SVAAGI. The CDR3 covers 18 residues. CDR3 coding DNA: TGTGCCAGCAGTACCTTGGGAGGGAATATATTGGCCAAAAACATTCAGTACTTC. It encodes CASSTLGGNILAKNIQYF.

The chain recombines TRBV3-1 (or the pseudogene TRBV3-2) with TRBJ1-2; D call uncertain. CDR1 is LGHDT, CDR2 YNNKEL, per germline (reference sequence). The CDR3 extends over 12 amino acids. V was pared by 4 bases and J by 6 bases, with 9 bases between. CDR3 region: CASSLELHGYTF. CDR3 nucleotide sequence: TGTGCCAGCAGCCTTGAGCTCCATGGCTACACCTTC.

The gene calls are TRBV5-5 and TRBJ2-2; 9 bases match TRBD2. The ends lost 3 bases at V and 7 bases at J; junction bases unmatched: 10. The CDR3 is 16 residues long. CDR1 is SGHKS, CDR2 YYEKEE, per germline (reference sequence). DNA for the CDR3: TGTGCCAGCAGCTCCCCGTCTAGCGGGGCGAGCGGGGAGCTGTTTTTT. Its protein is CASSSPSSGASGELFF.